This entry lists 11 T cell receptor beta chains sequenced from one sample in a study of cytomegalovirus exposure and HLA in healthy donors. PCR primers comprised 60 Vbeta and 13 Jbeta primers. The method was immunoSEQ multiplex PCR; TCRdb's version includes in-frame clones alone and lacks a portion of them. The sample includes hundreds of thousands of clones, about 80% of them seen just once. The sequencing input was PBMCs. Receptor source: a woman in her 40s in good health and CMV-seronegative.

The CDR3 loop is CASSSDFSDTQYF. CDR3 bases: TGTGCCAGCAGCTCCGACTTCTCAGATACGCAGTATTTT. V and J are TRBV7-2 and TRBJ2-3; D unresolved. Germline CDR1 SGHTA, CDR2 FQGNSA. The length of the CDR3 is 13 residues. The V and J ends lost 4 bases and 4 bases respectively, with 9 bases between them.

CDR3 protein: CASSSSGSSYNEQFF. In DNA form, the CDR3 reads TGTGCCAGCAGCTCTAGCGGGAGCTCCTACAATGAGCAGTTCTTC. The rearrangement joins TRBV11-3 to TRBJ2-1; TRBD2 agrees at 10 bases. Germline CDR1 SGHNT, CDR2 YENEEA. This CDR3 contains 15 residues. The V gene end was trimmed by 4 bases and the J gene end by 0 bases; junction bases not matched to a gene: 0.

The chain links TRBV19 to TRBJ2-5, with D unresolved. The CDR3 consists of 15 residues. V lost 3 bases, J lost 2 bases, and 13 bases lay in between. Germline CDR1 is LNHDA and CDR2 is SQIVND (reference sequence). The CDR3 DNA is TGTGCCAGTAGTATCGTCAGGATTGGACAAGAGACCCAGTACTTC. It yields the protein CASSIVRIGQETQYF.

The chain recombines TRBV5-1 with TRBJ2-4, with 11 positions matching TRBD1. Germline values: CDR1 SGHRS, CDR2 YFSETQ. J was trimmed by 9 bases and V by 4 bases; bases with no gene match: 6. The CDR3 consists of 14 residues. CDR3 DNA sequence: TGCGCCAGCAGCCAAGGACAGGGGGCAACCATTCAGTACTTC. This codes for CASSQGQGATIQYF. The whole variable domain, remainder taken from reference TRBV5-1 and TRBJ2-4, is KAGVTQTPRYLIKTRGQQVTLSCSPISGHRSVSWYQQTPGQGLQFLFEYFSETQRNKGNFPGRFSGRQFSNSRSEMNVSTLELGDSALYLCASSQGQGATIQYFGAGTRLSVL.

Turning to this clone: At one of its ends the junction is not consistent with the germline gene, which may arise from a read error. The V gene is TRBV2, the J gene TRBJ1-5, with 9 nucleotides matching TRBD1. The germline CDR1 and CDR2 sequences are SNHLY and FYNNEI. The CDR3 runs 13 residues. CDR3: CASRRQGDQAQHF. CDR3 in DNA: TGTGCCAGCAGACGACAGGGGGATCAGGCCCAGCATTTT.

The CDR3 region has the DNA TGTGCCAGCAGCTTGGGGGGAAACTATGGCTACACCTTC. Protein product: CASSLGGNYGYTF. V is TRBV7-2 and J is TRBJ1-2, with D perhaps matching TRBD1 (5 bases). Looked up from germline, CDR1 is SGHTA and CDR2 is FQGNSA. This CDR3 spans 13 amino acids. The ends were cut back, 3 bases at V and 2 bases at J, with 7 bases in the middle.

This clone was picked up one time. This chain links TRBV2 with TRBJ2-6, with TRBD2 as a possible D gene (5 bases). The V gene lost 7 bases and the J gene lost 6 bases, with 13 bases spanning the gap. The length of the CDR3 is 14 residues. Germline V gives CDR1 SNHLY, CDR2 FYNNEI. In DNA, the CDR3 is TGTGCCAGCATTAGGACTCCTGAGGCCAACGTCCTGACTTTC. This gives the protein CASIRTPEANVLTF.

The V and J genes are TRBV11-3 and TRBJ2-5; TRBD2 aligns across 12 bases. V lost 5 bases to trimming and J lost 2 bases; unmatched junction nucleotides: 0. CDR3 length: 14 amino acids. In germline, CDR1 is SGHNT, CDR2 YENEEA. The CDR3 reads CASSLAGGQETQYF. The CDR3 DNA sequence: TGTGCCAGCAGCCTAGCGGGGGGGCAAGAGACCCAGTACTTC.

This clone was counted once. The chain has TRBV9 and TRBJ1-6; a weak D match, TRBD1 (6 bases). Trimming cost V 0 bases and J 8 bases, with 12 bases left between them. CDR1 SGDLS and CDR2 YYNGEE come from the germline V gene. CDR3 length: 15 residues. The CDR3 sequence: CASSVGGQNYSPLHF. The DNA for the CDR3 is TGTGCCAGCAGCGTAGGGGGGCAGAACTATTCACCCCTCCACTTT.

Only a few counts were recorded for this clone. The chain has TRBV2 and TRBJ1-5, with 7 bases fitting TRBD1. The CDR3 loop spans 14 amino acids. J gave up 4 bases and V 6 bases, and 6 bases lay outside the gene matches. Germline assignment: CDR1 SNHLY and CDR2 FYNNEI. In nucleotides, the CDR3 is TGTGCCAGCAGCGCTGACAGGGCAAATCAGCCCCAGCATTTT. Amino acids: CASSADRANQPQHF.

The gene calls are TRBV18 and TRBJ2-6, with TRBD1 as a possible D gene (6 bases). V dropped 7 bases and J dropped 3 bases, with 13 bases sitting between them. Germline CDR1 and CDR2: KGHSH and LQKENI. The CDR3 is 15 residues long. The CDR3 sequence: CASYLNRVGANVLTF. CDR3 DNA sequence: TGTGCCAGCTACCTAAACAGGGTTGGGGCCAACGTCCTGACTTTC.